This is a list of T cell receptor beta chains from one sample in a study of blood T cell repertoires in COVID-19. Produced via immunoSEQ multiplex PCR; TCRdb's table is partial and in-frame only. This sample yields 95,000 to 100,000 clones, of which 75% to 90% are seen a single time; around 2% belongs to the top ten. The sequenced sample consisted of peripheral blood. Receptors originate from a woman aged 70 to 79 with active or convalescent COVID-19. Each CDR3 is given with its conserved first and last residue.

TRBV18 | 15 | CASSPTGGFTYEQYF
TRBV2 | 12 | CASSDTSGEQFF
TRBV9 | 15 | CASSVDLSSTDTQYF
TRBV3-1/TRBV3-2 | 13 | CASSQGDVEKLFF
TRBV7-8 | 12 | CASSPRTGELFF
TRBV28 | 14 | CASAGQGSAGELFF
TRBV3-1/TRBV3-2 | 13 | CASSQDKGTRAFF
TRBV6-1 | 20 | CASSERSYSGTLSSGNTIYF
TRBV5-1 | 14 | CASSPSLFGGEQYF
TRBV3-1/TRBV3-2 | 15 | CASSPRGRVAETQYF
TRBV27 | 17 | CASSLSIRTGADNEQFF
TRBV24-1 | 15 | CATSDPGTSGNEQYF
TRBV28 | 16 | CASRDAGGSNTGELFF
TRBV18 | 17 | CASSPIARDRGIYGYTF
TRBV9 | 16 | CASSEDSGGSYNEQFF
TRBV11-2 | 17 | CASSPGTGGIVYEKLFF